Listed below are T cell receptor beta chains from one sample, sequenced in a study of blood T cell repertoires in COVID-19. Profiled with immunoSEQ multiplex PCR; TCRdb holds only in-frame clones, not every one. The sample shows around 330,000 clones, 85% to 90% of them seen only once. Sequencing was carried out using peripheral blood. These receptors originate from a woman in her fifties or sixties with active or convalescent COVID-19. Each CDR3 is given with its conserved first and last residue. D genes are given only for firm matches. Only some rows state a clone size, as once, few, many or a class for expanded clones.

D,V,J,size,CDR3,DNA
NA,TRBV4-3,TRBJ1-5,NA,CASSQDPWTESYSNQPQHF,TGCGCCAGCAGCCAAGATCCTTGGACAGAGTCTTATAGCAATCAGCCCCAGCATTTT
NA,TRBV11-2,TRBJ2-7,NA,CASSLAQGGREQYF,TGTGCCAGCAGCTTGGCACAGGGGGGGAGAGAGCAGTACTTC
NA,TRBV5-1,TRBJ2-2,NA,CASSLGRGEKSGELFF,TGCGCCAGCAGCTTGGGCAGGGGAGAGAAGTCCGGGGAGCTGTTTTTT
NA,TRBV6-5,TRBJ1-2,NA,CASSLRQDYGYTF,TGTGCCAGCAGCCTTAGACAGGACTATGGCTACACCTTC
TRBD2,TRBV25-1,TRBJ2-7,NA,CASRPRGAYEQYF,TGTGCCAGCAGGCCTCGGGGGGCCTACGAGCAGTACTTC
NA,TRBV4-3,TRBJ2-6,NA,CASSQVDRTANVLTF,TGCGCCAGCAGCCAGGTCGACAGGACAGCCAACGTCCTGACTTTC
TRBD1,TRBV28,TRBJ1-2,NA,CASSRQGGNYGYTF,TGTGCCAGCAGCCGACAGGGAGGTAACTATGGCTACACCTTC
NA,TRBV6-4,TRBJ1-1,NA,CASRANSRVLTEAFF,TGTGCCAGCAGGGCTAATTCCAGGGTACTAACTGAAGCTTTCTTT
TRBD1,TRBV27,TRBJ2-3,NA,CASRGAGGMNTQYF,TGTGCCAGCAGGGGGGCAGGGGGAATGAATACGCAGTATTTT
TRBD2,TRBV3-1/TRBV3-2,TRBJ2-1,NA,CASSHGTSDYNEQFF,TGTGCCAGCAGCCACGGGACTAGCGACTACAATGAGCAGTTCTTC
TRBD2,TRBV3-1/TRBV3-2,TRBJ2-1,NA,CASSLFLAGGTNEQFF,TGTGCCAGCAGCCTGTTTTTGGCGGGGGGCACCAATGAGCAGTTCTTC
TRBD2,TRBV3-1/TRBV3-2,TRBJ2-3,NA,CASSQGFPRETSTDTQYF,TGTGCCAGCAGCCAAGGATTTCCGCGGGAGACTAGCACAGATACGCAGTATTTT
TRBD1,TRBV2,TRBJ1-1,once,CASSLGQVDTEAFF,TGTGCCAGCAGTCTCGGACAGGTGGACACTGAAGCTTTCTTT
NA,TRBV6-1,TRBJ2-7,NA,CASNSPGSTYEQYF,TGTGCCAGCAATTCCCCGGGGAGTACTTACGAGCAGTACTTC
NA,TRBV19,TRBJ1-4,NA,CASSIGQGRANEKLFF,TGTGCCAGTAGTATAGGCCAGGGGAGGGCTAATGAAAAACTGTTTTTT
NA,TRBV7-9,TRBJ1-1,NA,CAVLRGTEAFF,TGTGCCGTACTTAGGGGCACTGAAGCTTTCTTT
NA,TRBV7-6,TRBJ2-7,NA,CASSLSAGSYEQYF,TGTGCCAGCAGCTTATCGGCAGGCTCCTACGAGCAGTACTTC
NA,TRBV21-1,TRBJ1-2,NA,CASSKGPVGLGGGYTF,TGTGCCAGCAGCAAAGGCCCCGTGGGCCTGGGGGGTGGCTACACCTTC
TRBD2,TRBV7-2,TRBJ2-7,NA,CASSPSGASYEQYF,TGTGCCAGCAGCCCTAGCGGGGCCTCCTACGAGCAGTACTTC
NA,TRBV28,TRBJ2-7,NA,CASSLDISSYEQYF,TGTGCCAGCAGTTTAGACATAAGCTCCTACGAGCAGTACTTC
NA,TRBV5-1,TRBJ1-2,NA,CASSLALGGFGYTF,TGCGCCAGCAGCTTGGCCTTAGGGGGTTTTGGCTACACCTTC
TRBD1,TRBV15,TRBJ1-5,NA,CATSRDRGLSQPQHF,TGTGCCACCAGCAGGGACAGGGGTCTAAGTCAGCCCCAGCATTTT
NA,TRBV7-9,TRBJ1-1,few,CASRGLYSRAFF,TGTGCCAGCAGGGGGCTCTATAGCAGAGCTTTCTTT
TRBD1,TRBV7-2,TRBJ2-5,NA,CASSKGQGGTQYF,TGTGCCAGCAGCAAAGGACAGGGAGGGACCCAGTACTTC
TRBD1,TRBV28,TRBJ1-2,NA,CASSFGTGMYYGYTF,TGTGCCAGCAGTTTCGGGACAGGGATGTACTATGGCTACACCTTC
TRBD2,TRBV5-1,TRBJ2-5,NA,CASSSPGLAGGYQETQYF,TGCGCCAGCAGCTCGCCGGGACTAGCGGGGGGGTACCAAGAGACCCAGTACTTC
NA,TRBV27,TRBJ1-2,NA,CASSLRGYQLANYGYTF,TGTGCCAGCAGTTTAAGGGGATATCAGTTAGCTAACTATGGCTACACCTTC
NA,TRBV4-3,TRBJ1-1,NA,CASSQGTGFYGTEAFF,TGCGCCAGCAGCCAAGGCACAGGGTTTTATGGCACTGAAGCTTTCTTT
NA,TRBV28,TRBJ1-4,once,CASSPAGGAWANEKLFF,TGTGCCAGCAGCCCCGCTGGTGGGGCGTGGGCTAATGAAAAACTGTTTTTT